This passage covers 6 T cell receptor beta chains from one sample sequenced in a study of blood T cell repertoires in COVID-19. The repertoire was sequenced with immunoSEQ multiplex PCR; TCRdb's copy has only in-frame clones and lacks some. The data show around 370,000 clones, 70% to 90% seen once. Sequencing was performed on PBMCs or T cells enriched from blood (not recorded which). These receptors came from a young woman who had recovered from COVID-19.

The gene calls are TRBV7-6 and TRBJ1-2, with 8 bases fitting TRBD1. Germline V gene sequence: CDR1 SGHVS, CDR2 FNYEAQ. Losses at the gene ends were 1 base for V and 0 bases for J; bases not matched to a gene: 19. CDR3 length equals 21 residues. Here the CDR3 DNA reads TGTGCCAGCAGCTTAGGGACAGGGTTCAGGGAGGACATTCGACCTAACTATGGCTACACCTTC. Amino acids: CASSLGTGFREDIRPNYGYTF. Combining the CDR3 with reference TRBV7-6 and TRBJ1-2 gives the whole variable domain GAGVSQSPRYKVTKRGQDVALRCDPISGHVSLYWYRQALGQGPEFLTYFNYEAQQDKSGLPNDRFSAERPEGSISTLTIQRTEQRDSAMYRCASSLGTGFREDIRPNYGYTFGSGTRLTVV.

This clone was seen a single time. The chain recombines TRBV5-5 with TRBJ2-7, with a possible D match to TRBD1 (5 bases). The CDR3 length is 15 residues. Germline V gives CDR1 SGHKS, CDR2 YYEKEE (reference sequence). The ends were cut back, 2 bases at V and 4 bases at J, with 16 bases in the middle. CDR3 sequence (DNA): TGTGCCAGCAGCTTCGGAACAGGCAATGTTTACGAGCAGTACTTC. Protein: CASSFGTGNVYEQYF.

This sequence joins TRBV9 and TRBJ2-7; 8 bases map to TRBD1. V lost 1 base, J lost 2 bases, and 2 bases stayed unmatched. CDR1 is SGDLS, CDR2 YYNGEE, per germline. The CDR3 consists of 14 residues. The CDR3 sequence is CASSVQGAAYEQYF. The CDR3 coding sequence is TGTGCCAGCAGCGTACAGGGGGCAGCCTACGAGCAGTACTTC.

This clone came up a few times. The rearrangement links TRBV5-5 to TRBJ1-6; D unresolved. The CDR3 sequence is 14 residues long. Trimming removed 4 bases at V and 8 bases at J, with 13 bases between. Germline V gene lookup returns CDR1 SGHKS and CDR2 YYEKEE (reference sequence). The CDR3 DNA is TGTGCCAGCAGCCATCAGGCTTTGGATTCACCCCTCCACTTT. Residues: CASSHQALDSPLHF.

V is TRBV7-3 and J is TRBJ2-2; D perhaps matches TRBD1 (5 bases). Germline V gene lookup returns CDR1 SGHTA and CDR2 FQGTGA. The CDR3 is 15 residues long. Trimming shortened V by 2 bases and J by 5 bases, and 12 bases separated the two germline ends. As DNA, the CDR3 is TGTGCCAGCAGCTTAGTCGACAGCAAGACCGGGGAGCTGTTTTTT. Amino acid sequence: CASSLVDSKTGELFF.

The CDR3: CAISAAGAGVSSPLHF. The CDR3 nucleotides read TGTGCCATCAGTGCAGCTGGGGCAGGGGTAAGCTCACCCCTCCACTTT. The chain links TRBV10-3 to TRBJ1-6, with D possibly matching TRBD1 (6 bases). There are 16 residues in the CDR3. Trimming left V 4 bases short and J 10 bases short, with 20 bases between. Germline V lookup: CDR1 ENHRY, CDR2 SYGVKD.